This T cell receptor (beta chain) was identified in a study of lymphopenia after photon versus proton radiotherapy. Findings and caveats of the study: In patients who died, overall survival fell as post-nadir TCR diversity dropped more.

In regard to this clone: Its antigen is still unknown.

Trimming took 7 bases from V and 8 from J, leaving 17 bases between them. This CDR3 is 13 amino acids long. Germline V gene data show CDR1 as SGHTA and CDR2 as FQGNSA. Clones were read by immunoSEQ multiplex PCR, and TCRdb kept only the in-frame ones, dropping some. The sample carries over 50,000 clones, around 87% recorded once. The V gene is TRBV7-2, the J gene TRBJ1-2; a possible D gene is TRBD1 (6 bases). The TCR originated in a man aged 35-49 years with gastric cancer. Sequencing used peripheral blood, obtained from a patient treated with photon-based radiotherapy. Written as DNA, the CDR3 is TGTGCCAGCACCCCTAGTCGGGGGCGAGGCTACACCTTC. Its translation: CASTPSRGRGYTF.